The TCR beta chain described here comes from a study of shared clonotypes between healthy human individuals. Across the study: Every donor yielded three CD4 naive, three CD4 memory, two CD8 naive and one CD8 memory plate.

This table comes from immunoSEQ multiplex PCR, and its TCRdb copy is limited to in-frame clones, with some not included. The sample has fewer than 850,000 clones, roughly 78% seen once; the top ten hold around 1.8%. Trimming shortened V by 2 bases and J by 7 bases, and 6 bases separated the two germline ends. Germline lookup yields CDR1 SGHNT and CDR2 YYREEE (reference sequence). The CDR3 is made up of 12 amino acids. This chain connects TRBV5-4 to TRBJ2-2, with D possibly being TRBD2 (5 bases). The TCR originated in a young woman in good health. The sequenced material came from memory CD4+ T cells sorted from blood. As for subset: CD45RA-negative fraction. CDR3 bases: TGTGCCAGCAGCTTCGGGGACGGGGAGCTGTTTTTT. This codes for CASSFGDGELFF.